This T cell receptor beta chain was sequenced for a study of spatial heterogeneity in lung cancer. The table lists this clonotype with many counts. A library made for alpha chains picked up this beta chain off target, so its size means little. The time point is: blood taken at disease recurrence. Whole RNA came from tumor, nontumor lung or frozen PBMC and was sequenced without being sorted. CDR3 length equals 11 residues. The germline gives CDR1 MNHEY, CDR2 SVGEGT. Trimming left V 11 bases short and J 4 bases short, with 11 bases between. One entry per CDR3 protein results from TCRdb running MiXCR on the 5' RACE reads. The table lists under 10,000 distinct CDR3 sequences, approximately 3.9% of them singletons.

This clonotype was obtained from a female donor with early-stage non-small cell lung cancer. The material sequenced was PBMCs, taken at recurrence. This chain uses TRBV6-2 or TRBV6-3 with TRBJ2-5; D is unclear. CDR3 region: CASRGGETQYF. CDR3 coding DNA: TGTGCCTCCCGCGGCGGAGAGACCCAGTACTTC.